The next 17 T cell receptor beta chains were all read from a single sample in a study of blood T cells in healthy people across ages. Together with a sample-barcoded 5' primer, a J-beta primer mix was included in a second PCR lasting about 7 to 11 cycles. TCRdb fed the 5' RACE reads into MiXCR, producing one record per CDR3 protein. The sample lists roughly 700,000 distinct CDR3 sequences, 32% occurring once. Sequencing was carried out using blood. These receptors were taken from an elderly woman in good health.

This clonotype was counted a few times. The chain employs TRBV6-1 and TRBJ1-1, with 8 nucleotides matching TRBD1. The ends lost 7 bases at V and 0 bases at J; junction bases unmatched: 7. The CDR3 has 15 residues. Germline lookup yields CDR1 MNHNS and CDR2 SASEGT. The CDR3 region has the DNA TGTGCCAGCAAGGGTGGGGGACAGGTGAACACTGAAGCTTTCTTT. Translating gives CASKGGGQVNTEAFF.

For this clonotype: A read error is likely, as this CDR3 ends without the conserved phenylalanine or tryptophan. This chain links TRBV7-9 with TRBJ1-1; 8 bases are shared with TRBD1. This CDR3 has 15 residues. J gave up 6 bases and V 2 bases, and 8 bases lay outside the gene matches. CDR1 and CDR2 (germline): SEHNR, FQNEAQ (reference sequence). The chain's CDR3 is CASSLTVGQVAEAFL. CDR3 nucleotides: TGTGCCAGCAGCTTAACAGTGGGACAGGTGGCTGAAGCTTTCTTG.

The chain uses TRBV2 and TRBJ2-1; TRBD2 aligns across 11 bases. The DNA end lines up better with TRBJ2-7; the J call may be wrong. This CDR3 is built from 17 residues. The V gene's germline CDR1 is SNHLY and CDR2 FYNNEI. The CDR3 here is CASRTTSGTNSYNEQYF. CDR3 bases: TGTGCCAGCAGGACGACTAGCGGGACAAACTCCTACAATGAGCAGTACTTC.

On this clonotype itself: It may be a read error: a sequence one base away is much more abundant. The V call is TRBV5-1, the J call TRBJ1-2; D ambiguous. Germline CDR1 SGHRS, CDR2 YFSETQ. The CDR3 is 13 residues long. The CDR3 region has the DNA TGCGCCAGCAGCTTGAGAACAGATCTTGGCCACACCTTC. Encoded protein: CASSLRTDLGHTF. Supplemented by reference TRBV5-1 and TRBJ1-2, the full variable domain reads KAGVTQTPRYLIKTRGQQVTLSCSPISGHRSVSWYQQTPGQGLQFLFEYFSETQRNKGNFPGRFSGRQFSNSRSEMNVSTLELGDSALYLCASSLRTDLGHTFGSGTRLTVV.

This clonotype was counted at least ten times. This chain connects TRBV12-3 or TRBV12-4 to TRBJ1-4; D not certain. CDR3 size: 11 residues. V lost 7 bases, J lost 7 bases, and 7 bases lay in between. Written as DNA, the CDR3 is TGTGCCAGCACCCCCGGTGAAAAACTGTTTTTT. Translating gives CASTPGEKLFF.

This clonotype was counted ten times or more. The rearrangement uses TRBV10-3 and TRBJ1-1; no clear D gene. There are 11 residues in the CDR3. Germline loops: CDR1 ENHRY, CDR2 SYGVKD. V was trimmed by 8 bases and J by 4 bases, leaving 8 bases between them. The CDR3 DNA reads as TGTGCCATCGGTAGGAGCACTGAAGCTTTCTTT. Its translation is CAIGRSTEAFF.

This clonotype showed up just a few times. This could be a read error, since a much larger clone is one nucleotide away. V gene TRBV2 combines with J gene TRBJ2-1, with 10 nucleotides matching TRBD2. Germline assignment: CDR1 SNHLY and CDR2 FYNNEI. The V and J ends lost 8 bases and 10 bases, in that order; junction bases with no gene match: 11. This CDR3 region has 14 residues. CDR3 bases: TGTGCCAGCGGAGCAGCGGGGGGGCGCGGGGAGCAGTTCTTC. Its protein is CASGAAGGRGEQFF.

The chain joins TRBV7-2 to TRBJ2-7, with D hard to call. The germline V gene encodes CDR1 SGHTA and CDR2 FQGNSA. V was clipped by 1 base and J by 6 bases, with 10 bases between them. The CDR3 has 13 amino acids. The CDR3 is CASSLGLRREQYF. The CDR3 DNA reads TGTGCCAGCAGCTTAGGGTTACGGCGCGAGCAGTACTTC.

This clonotype has ten or more counts. J is TRBJ2-5 and V is TRBV3-1; D call uncertain. This CDR3 contains 14 residues. Between the trimmed V and J ends, which lost 4 bases and 1 base, there was a span of 10 bases. Germline assignment: CDR1 LGHDT and CDR2 YNNKEL (reference sequence). CDR3 DNA sequence: TGTGCCAGCAGCCCCCGGGTGCTCCAAGAGACCCAGTACTTC. It translates to CASSPRVLQETQYF.

The sample holds a few counts of this clonotype. This chain uses TRBV6-1 with TRBJ1-5, with 7 nucleotides matching TRBD1. CDR1 and CDR2 from the germline V gene are MNHNS and SASEGT. CDR3 length: 15 amino acids. V shed 4 bases, J shed 5 bases, and the junction held 8 bases outside the gene matches. CDR3 loop: CASSALGGGYQPQHF. CDR3 bases: TGTGCCAGCAGTGCCTTGGGAGGGGGCTATCAGCCCCAGCATTTT.

The sample holds many counts of this clonotype. V is TRBV5-1 and J is TRBJ2-7, with TRBD1 matching over 7 bases. Losses at the gene ends were 5 bases for V and 3 bases for J; bases not matched to a gene: 8. Germline V gene sequence: CDR1 SGHRS, CDR2 YFSETQ. The CDR3 is made up of 14 amino acids. CDR3 sequence: CASRSEQGIYEQYF. The CDR3 bases are TGCGCCAGCAGGTCCGAACAGGGGATCTACGAGCAGTACTTC. The entire variable domain, with the rest obtained from reference TRBV5-1 and TRBJ2-7, is as follows: KAGVTQTPRYLIKTRGQQVTLSCSPISGHRSVSWYQQTPGQGLQFLFEYFSETQRNKGNFPGRFSGRQFSNSRSEMNVSTLELGDSALYLCASRSEQGIYEQYFGPGTRLTVT.

Points on this clonotype: The junction and the germline gene differ at one end; a read error may be behind it. The chain carries TRBV5-1 and TRBJ2-1; D might be TRBD1 (6 bases). This CDR3 spans 18 amino acids. CDR1 SGHRS and CDR2 YFSETQ come from the germline V gene. CDR3 sequence reads: CASSGSHPGTYSHNEQFF. The DNA for the CDR3 is TGCGCCAGCAGCGGCTCCCACCCCGGGACATACTCCCACAATGAGCAGTTCTTC.

The chain carries TRBV4-1 and TRBJ1-6; D is uncertain. V lost 0 bases and J 3 bases, leaving 9 bases between the germline ends. This CDR3 comprises 16 residues. Per germline, CDR1 MGHRA and CDR2 YSYEKL. The CDR3 spells CASSQETAVYNSPLHF. CDR3 bases: TGCGCCAGCAGCCAAGAAACGGCGGTCTATAATTCACCCCTCCACTTT.

This chain connects TRBV5-1 to TRBJ2-1, with 10 bases identical to TRBD2. Trimming took 2 bases from V and 3 from J; bases not matched to a gene: 5. Germline loops: CDR1 SGHRS, CDR2 YFSETQ. This CDR3 region has 16 residues. The CDR3 bases are TGCGCCAGCAGCTTTTTACCTAGCGGGGGCTACAATGAGCAGTTCTTC. Residues: CASSFLPSGGYNEQFF.

This clonotype was detected many times. The chain links TRBV20-1 to TRBJ2-5; no definite D call. V was trimmed by 5 bases and J by 2 bases, leaving 6 bases between them. Per the germline V gene, CDR1 is DFQATT and CDR2 is SNEGSKA (reference sequence). The CDR3 contains 11 residues. CDR3 in amino acids: CSAPIQETQYF. In DNA form, the CDR3 reads TGCAGTGCTCCAATACAAGAGACCCAGTACTTC.

In this sample, this clonotype turned up many times. The V gene is TRBV24-1, the J gene TRBJ2-3; 8 bases fit TRBD2. The ends lost 4 bases at V and 6 bases at J; junction bases unmatched: 14. The CDR3 loop spans 17 amino acids. CDR1 and CDR2 from the germline V gene are KGHDR and SFDVKD. CDR3 region: CATSDRSGVSSRDTQYF. CDR3 nucleotides: TGTGCCACCAGTGACCGTAGCGGGGTCTCCTCCCGTGATACGCAGTATTTT.

The V call is TRBV11-2, the J call TRBJ1-1; 10 bases line up with TRBD1. Germline trimming cut 5 bases from V and 1 base from J; bases unmatched to any gene: 7. CDR3 length: 16 amino acids. Per germline, CDR1 SGHAT and CDR2 FQNNGV. CDR3 residues: CASSPLDRGRNTEAFF. The CDR3, as DNA: TGTGCCAGCAGCCCCCTCGACAGGGGGCGGAACACTGAAGCTTTCTTT.